These 23 T cell receptor beta chains originate from one sample sequenced in a study of CD8 T cells in Susac syndrome. An amount of RNA that ranged from 0.5 to 1 ug was reverse transcribed with random hexamers. Via MiXCR, TCRdb re-called the immunoSEQ multiplex PCR reads, giving one row per CDR3 protein. The table records 150,000 to 200,000 distinct CDR3 sequences, nearly 95% of them present only once. Sequencing was carried out using CD4+ T cells from PBMCs. Receptors were obtained from a human donor with multiple sclerosis.

This rearrangement joins TRBV20-1 to TRBJ2-1, with D unclear. This CDR3 is built from 13 residues. The V and J ends lost 1 base and 4 bases respectively, with 8 bases between them. The V gene's germline CDR1 is DFQATT and CDR2 SNEGSKA (reference sequence). CDR3 sequence (DNA): TGCAGTGCTAGAGGCTGGCAATACAATGAGCAGTTCTTC. Its translation: CSARGWQYNEQFF.

The V and J genes are TRBV13 and TRBJ2-3; 7 bases map to TRBD2. V was pared by 5 bases and J by 6 bases, with 17 bases of the junction left unmatched. The CDR3 is 17 amino acids. Germline V gives CDR1 PRHDT, CDR2 FYEKMQ (reference sequence). The CDR3 here is CASSPPRFSGRSDTQYF. CDR3 DNA sequence: TGTGCCAGCAGCCCCCCGCGATTTAGCGGGCGTTCGGATACGCAGTATTTT.

J is TRBJ1-2 and V is TRBV5-1, with D possibly TRBD1 on 6 matching bases. Trimming took off 0 bases at V and 4 bases at J, with 19 bases between the two ends. CDR1 SGHRS and CDR2 YFSETQ come from the germline V gene. This CDR3 has 17 amino acids. The CDR3 DNA reads as TGCGCCAGCAGCTTGGTATCAGGGGCGTCGGTCACCTATGGCTACACCTTC. It translates to CASSLVSGASVTYGYTF.

CDR3 protein: CASSPQDFYNEQFF. CDR3 coding DNA: TGCGCCAGCAGCCCACAGGACTTCTACAATGAGCAGTTCTTC. The genes are TRBV4-1 and TRBJ2-1; perhaps D is TRBD1 or TRBD2 (5 bases each). The V end lost 4 bases, the J end lost 3 bases, and 10 bases lay between the germline ends. The CDR3 contains 14 residues. CDR1 is MGHRA and CDR2 is YSYEKL in the germline V gene.

The table lists this clonotype with a few counts. The chain couples TRBV7-2 to TRBJ2-3; tentatively, D is TRBD2 (5 bases). The CDR3 runs to 11 residues. Trimming left V 9 bases short and J 6 bases short, with 10 bases between. From germline, CDR1 is SGHTA and CDR2 FQGNSA. The CDR3 sequence is CASSRADTQYF. CDR3 coding DNA: TGTGCCAGTTCGCGGGCGGATACGCAGTATTTT.

This sequence joins TRBV24-1 and TRBJ2-1; D remains unclear. The CDR3 runs to 14 residues. Germline CDR1 reads KGHDR; CDR2 reads SFDVKD. The ends were cut back, 3 bases at V and 4 bases at J, with 9 bases in the middle. CDR3 protein: CATSDETVYNEQFF. The CDR3 coding sequence is TGTGCCACCAGTGATGAGACTGTTTACAATGAGCAGTTCTTC.

The CDR3: CASSEQGKGYEQYF. CDR3 in DNA: TGTGCCAGCAGTGAACAGGGAAAGGGCTACGAGCAGTACTTC. This chain connects TRBV2 to TRBJ2-7; D perhaps matches TRBD1 (5 bases). The CDR3 consists of 14 residues. In germline, CDR1 is SNHLY, CDR2 FYNNEI. V lost 2 bases to trimming and J lost 3 bases, with 11 bases between them.

J is TRBJ1-5 and V is TRBV5-1; 9 bases are shared with TRBD1. The germline V gene encodes CDR1 SGHRS and CDR2 YFSETQ. Trimming cost V 4 bases and J 1 base; bases outside gene matches: 3. The CDR3 loop spans 15 amino acids. CDR3 region: CASSAGQGSNQPQHF. Written as DNA, the CDR3 is TGCGCCAGCAGCGCGGGACAGGGCAGCAATCAGCCCCAGCATTTT.

The sample holds one count of this clonotype. The chain employs TRBV5-4 and TRBJ2-5; D is possibly TRBD2 (6 bases). CDR1 and CDR2 from the germline V gene are SGHNT and YYREEE (reference sequence). V was pared by 1 base and J by 9 bases, with 19 bases between. This CDR3 has 15 residues. The CDR3 loop reads CASSLRGGGAPAQYF. The DNA of the CDR3 is TGTGCCAGCAGCTTGAGGGGCGGCGGGGCCCCGGCCCAGTACTTC.

The chain is built from TRBV29-1 and TRBJ1-1, with D unclear. In germline, CDR1 is SQVTM, CDR2 ANQGSEA. V lost 5 bases to trimming and J lost 3 bases, with 13 bases between them. The CDR3 length is 13 residues. The CDR3 DNA is TGCAGCGTTACGGGTAGGACTCACACTGAAGCTTTCTTT. Protein sequence: CSVTGRTHTEAFF. Variable domain in full (rest from reference TRBV29-1 and TRBJ1-1): SAVISQKPSRDICQRGTSLTIQCQVDSQVTMMFWYRQQPGQSLTLIATANQGSEATYESGFVIDKFPISRPNLTFSTLTVSNMSPEDSSIYLCSVTGRTHTEAFFGQGTRLTVV.

CDR3 amino acids: CASSQDGAHNIQYF. The CDR3 DNA reads as TGTGCCAGCAGCCAAGATGGGGCTCATAACATTCAGTACTTC. The V and J genes are TRBV14 and TRBJ2-4; D is perhaps TRBD1 (5 bases). The CDR3 extends over 14 amino acids. The V end was cut by 0 bases, the J end by 7 bases, with 10 bases between. Germline V gives CDR1 SGHDN, CDR2 FVKESK.

This chain links TRBV20-1 with TRBJ2-7, with unresolved D. Germline V gives CDR1 DFQATT, CDR2 SNEGSKA (reference sequence). Trimming removed 6 bases from V and 0 bases from J, with 9 bases in between. This CDR3 spans 12 amino acids. The CDR3 spells CSAEPGSYEQYF. CDR3 DNA sequence: TGCAGTGCGGAACCGGGCTCCTACGAGCAGTACTTC.

The chain is built from TRBV2 and TRBJ1-5; D remains unclear. Trimming stripped 1 base from V and 2 bases from J, with 3 bases between. The CDR3 runs 13 residues. Germline V gene lookup returns CDR1 SNHLY and CDR2 FYNNEI. CDR3 amino acids: CASSEEGNQPQHF. CDR3 bases: TGTGCCAGCAGTGAAGAAGGCAATCAGCCCCAGCATTTT.

The CDR3 loop reads CSAVGGGTDTQYF. The CDR3 coding sequence is TGCAGTGCGGTGGGGGGCGGCACAGATACGCAGTATTTT. V gene TRBV20-1 combines with J gene TRBJ2-3; D might be TRBD1 or TRBD2, each matching 6 bases. Looked up from germline, CDR1 is DFQATT and CDR2 is SNEGSKA (reference sequence). The CDR3 has 13 amino acids. V lost 6 bases to trimming and J lost 1 base, with 11 bases between them.

CDR3 DNA sequence: TGTGCCAGCACCCTCCCTACAAGTGTAAACACCATATATTTT. Its translation: CASTLPTSVNTIYF. The chain combines TRBV11-2 with TRBJ1-3, with D unresolved. The CDR3 loop spans 14 amino acids. Germline lookup yields CDR1 SGHAT and CDR2 FQNNGV. Trimming removed 7 bases from V and 6 bases from J, with 16 bases in between. Full variable domain (missing parts from reference TRBV11-2 and TRBJ1-3): EAGVAQSPRYKIIEKRQSVAFWCNPISGHATLYWYQQILGQGPKLLIQFQNNGVVDDSQLPKDRFSAERLKGVDSTLKIQPAKLEDSAVYLCASTLPTSVNTIYFGEGSWLTVV.

In its sample, this clonotype was seen once. The V and J genes are TRBV24-1 and TRBJ1-1; D unclear. Trimming pared 5 bases from V and 1 base from J, leaving 7 bases between. The CDR3 length is 13 residues. The germline gives CDR1 KGHDR, CDR2 SFDVKD. DNA for the CDR3: TGTGCCACCAGTGTGGAGGCGAACACTGAAGCTTTCTTT. It specifies CATSVEANTEAFF.

The rearrangement uses TRBV29-1 and TRBJ2-2, with a tentative D call TRBD1 (5 bases). Germline CDR1 SQVTM, CDR2 ANQGSEA. This CDR3 comprises 14 residues. Deletions cut 4 bases from V and 2 bases from J, with 11 bases between. CDR3 DNA sequence: TGCAGCGTTGGGGGCAGGCTAAACACCGGGGAGCTGTTTTTT. Amino acid sequence: CSVGGRLNTGELFF.

The rearrangement uses TRBV6-6 and TRBJ2-7, with a possible D match to TRBD1 (5 bases). From germline, CDR1 is MNHNY and CDR2 SVGAGI (reference sequence). There are 12 residues in the CDR3. Trimming pared 7 bases from V and 5 bases from J, leaving 12 bases between. The CDR3 sequence is CASKGNQDEQYF. The CDR3 nucleotides are TGTGCCAGCAAGGGGAATCAGGACGAGCAGTACTTC.

The chain combines TRBV20-1 with TRBJ1-2; TRBD1 is a possible D gene (5 bases). V lost 5 bases and J lost 0, with 13 bases in between. CDR1 and CDR2 from the germline V gene are DFQATT and SNEGSKA (reference sequence). The CDR3 sequence is 14 residues long. The DNA for the CDR3 is TGCAGTGCTTGGGACCGCCTAGCTAACTATGGCTACACCTTC. Its translation: CSAWDRLANYGYTF.

The V gene is TRBV18, the J gene TRBJ2-3; D unresolved. V lost 4 bases, J lost 5 bases, and 7 bases lay in between. The CDR3 spans 12 residues. Germline V gene data show CDR1 as KGHSH and CDR2 as LQKENI. As DNA, the CDR3 is TGTGCCAGCTCACGAGTAAGAGATACGCAGTATTTT. Amino acid sequence: CASSRVRDTQYF.

CDR3 amino acids: CAWFGGTYNEQFF. In DNA form, the CDR3 reads TGTGCCTGGTTCGGGGGGACCTACAATGAGCAGTTCTTC. The chain joins TRBV30 to TRBJ2-1; 7 bases match TRBD2. Per the germline V gene, CDR1 is GTSNPN and CDR2 is SVGIG (reference sequence). J gave up 2 bases and V 5 bases, and 3 bases lay outside the gene matches. This CDR3 is built from 13 residues.

The chain couples TRBV2 to TRBJ2-5; no clear D gene. CDR1 and CDR2 from the germline V gene are SNHLY and FYNNEI. The CDR3 has 10 amino acids. The V and J ends lost 8 bases and 5 bases respectively, with 6 bases between them. CDR3 in DNA: TGTGCCAGCTCACGGGAGACCCAGTACTTC. This codes for CASSRETQYF.

The rearrangement joins TRBV28 to TRBJ1-5; 7 nucleotides match TRBD1. This CDR3 has 14 residues. From germline, CDR1 is MDHEN and CDR2 SYDVKM. Trimming cost V 8 bases and J 5 bases; bases outside gene matches: 9. CDR3 sequence reads: CASLSGQADQPQHF. The CDR3 bases are TGTGCCAGCCTATCCGGACAGGCGGATCAGCCCCAGCATTTT.